The 16 T cell receptor beta chains listed next were all sequenced from one sample in a study of human T cells and chemical hapten exposure. The sample's time point: pre-sensitization, week 0. Regarding treatment: therapeutic diphenylcyclopropenone sensitization with weekly scalp DPC. TCRdb reprocessed the RACE reads via MiXCR and lists one record per CDR3 protein. The top ten clones hold around 2.6% of a sample with about 85,000 distinct CDR3 sequences, about 8.5% of them seen once. The specimen was whole blood, collected in connection with sensitization to the hapten diphenylcyclopropenone (DPC). The source of these receptors is a man aged 35 to 55 with alopecia areata. Some clones in this sample may be carry-over from other donors' samples.

This clonotype was recorded many times. The chain employs TRBV2 and TRBJ2-7; a possible D gene is TRBD2 (6 bases). The V end was cut by 3 bases, the J end by 2 bases, with 14 bases between. Looked up from germline, CDR1 is SNHLY and CDR2 is FYNNEI. The CDR3 spans 15 residues. CDR3 nucleotides: TGTGCCAGCAGTGAGGAGCGGGCGGACCCCTACGAGCAGTACTTC. Its translation is CASSEERADPYEQYF.

The rearrangement joins TRBV12-3 or TRBV12-4 to TRBJ2-1; TRBD1 matches at 7 bases. V lost 6 bases to trimming and J lost 4 bases; unmatched junction nucleotides: 6. This CDR3 spans 14 amino acids. CDR3 residues: CASSLRQGYNEQFF. CDR3 nucleotides: TGTGCCAGCAGCCTAAGACAGGGATACAATGAGCAGTTCTTC.

This clonotype was seen at least ten times. The chain carries TRBV6-2 or TRBV6-3 and TRBJ2-7; a weak D match, TRBD2 (5 bases). CDR1 and CDR2 (germline): MNHEY, SVGEGT. Trimming stripped 6 bases from V and 5 bases from J, with 8 bases between. CDR3 length: 11 residues. The CDR3 coding sequence is TGTGCCAGCAGCCGAGGGAACGAGCAGTACTTC. Protein product: CASSRGNEQYF.

The table lists this clonotype with many counts. This chain joins TRBV5-8 and TRBJ1-6, with unresolved D. The CDR3 contains 15 residues. Germline V gene sequence: CDR1 SGHTS, CDR2 YDEGEE. Trimming took off 4 bases at V and 0 bases at J, with 8 bases between the two ends. This CDR3 reads CASSPRSSYNSPLHF. CDR3 bases: TGTGCCAGCAGCCCCCGGAGCTCCTATAATTCACCCCTCCACTTT.

The chain combines TRBV24-1 with TRBJ2-1; 9 nucleotides align to TRBD2. Germline CDR1 is KGHDR and CDR2 is SFDVKD. CDR3 length equals 18 residues. Germline trimming cut 3 bases from V and 3 bases from J; bases unmatched to any gene: 11. CDR3: CATSDAVGLADHYNEQFF. CDR3 coding DNA: TGTGCCACCAGTGATGCTGTGGGACTAGCAGATCACTACAATGAGCAGTTCTTC.

The genes are TRBV6-5 and TRBJ2-1, with TRBD2 matching over 9 bases. Germline V gene data show CDR1 as MNHEY and CDR2 as SVGAGI. CDR3 length: 19 residues. V lost 2 bases to trimming and J lost 3 bases; unmatched junction nucleotides: 14. This CDR3 is CASSYQWGRSGRNYNEQFF. In nucleotides, the CDR3 is TGTGCCAGCAGTTACCAATGGGGTAGGAGCGGGAGGAACTACAATGAGCAGTTCTTC.

This chain joins TRBV7-2 and TRBJ2-1; D tentatively fits TRBD1 or TRBD2 (5 bases each). Germline values: CDR1 SGHTA, CDR2 FQGNSA. Trimming took off 3 bases at V and 6 bases at J, with 12 bases between the two ends. This CDR3 region has 14 residues. The CDR3 here is CASSLGPGLNEQFF. Written as DNA, the CDR3 is TGTGCCAGCAGCTTGGGACCTGGGCTCAATGAGCAGTTCTTC.

This clonotype occurred many times. This rearrangement joins TRBV28 to TRBJ1-5, with TRBD1 identical over 8 bases. The CDR3 has 14 amino acids. The J segment lost 8 bases and the V segment lost 5 bases, leaving 8 bases of the junction unmatched. CDR1 is MDHEN, CDR2 SYDVKM, per germline. The CDR3 region is CASSPTGGGEPQHF. The CDR3, as DNA: TGTGCCAGCAGTCCCACAGGGGGAGGGGAGCCCCAGCATTTT.

The chain combines TRBV7-6 with TRBJ2-2; D might be TRBD2 (5 bases). The germline V gene has CDR1 SGHVS and CDR2 FNYEAQ. This CDR3 has 16 residues. V was trimmed by 2 bases and J by 5 bases, leaving 15 bases between them. The CDR3 protein is CASSLPPLAETGELFF. The CDR3 DNA is TGTGCCAGCAGCTTACCGCCCCTAGCTGAAACCGGGGAGCTGTTTTTT. Looking up the rest from reference TRBV7-6 and TRBJ2-2 gives the full variable domain: GAGVSQSPRYKVTKRGQDVALRCDPISGHVSLYWYRQALGQGPEFLTYFNYEAQQDKSGLPNDRFSAERPEGSISTLTIQRTEQRDSAMYRCASSLPPLAETGELFFGEGSRLTVL.

At least ten counts were recorded for this clonotype. This rearrangement joins TRBV6-5 to TRBJ2-1, with 14 bases that match TRBD2. The CDR3 is 13 amino acids. Germline lookup yields CDR1 MNHEY and CDR2 SVGAGI. The V and J ends lost 10 bases and 9 bases, in that order; junction bases with no gene match: 5. The CDR3 DNA sequence: TGTGCCACCGGGACTAGCGGGAGTGTTGAGCAGTTCTTC. This encodes CATGTSGSVEQFF.

In its sample, this clonotype was seen a few times. This chain joins TRBV5-8 and TRBJ2-2; D is ambiguous. This CDR3 is built from 16 residues. Trimming stripped 0 bases from V and 6 bases from J, with 15 bases between. Germline lookup yields CDR1 SGHTS and CDR2 YDEGEE. CDR3 nucleotide sequence: TGTGCCAGCAGCTTGGGTCTCTCAAGAGGAGCCGGGGAGCTGTTTTTT. Protein: CASSLGLSRGAGELFF.

This clonotype was observed a handful of times. The rearrangement uses TRBV29-1 and TRBJ2-2; TRBD2 matches at 7 bases. The germline V gene encodes CDR1 SQVTM and CDR2 ANQGSEA. The CDR3 totals 14 residues. V trimming: 7 bases; J trimming: 3 bases; junction bases outside the gene matches: 8. CDR3 loop: CSGAGLADTGELFF. For the CDR3, the DNA is TGCAGCGGGGCGGGGCTAGCGGACACCGGGGAGCTGTTTTTT.

At least ten counts were recorded for this clonotype. J is TRBJ2-7 and V is TRBV20-1; 7 bases align to TRBD1. The V and J ends lost 3 bases and 3 bases, in that order; junction bases with no gene match: 8. The germline V gene has CDR1 DFQATT and CDR2 SNEGSKA (reference sequence). This CDR3 region has 14 residues. The CDR3 is CSASKQGNNYEQYF. CDR3 DNA sequence: TGCAGTGCTAGTAAACAGGGGAATAACTACGAGCAGTACTTC.

This chain joins TRBV6-5 and TRBJ2-1, with 10 nucleotides matching TRBD2. With V trimmed by 5 bases and J by 6 bases, 7 bases remained unmatched. This CDR3 spans 15 amino acids. CDR1 is MNHEY, CDR2 SVGAGI, per germline. Here the CDR3 reads CASSPLAGVTNEQFF. DNA of the CDR3: TGTGCCAGCAGTCCCCTAGCGGGAGTTACCAATGAGCAGTTCTTC.

This clonotype was counted between two and nine times. The chain has TRBV12-5 and TRBJ1-5; no firm D call. The germline gives CDR1 LGHNT, CDR2 FRNRAP. Trimming pared 2 bases from V and 4 bases from J, leaving 3 bases between. The CDR3 has 12 amino acids. The DNA of the CDR3 is TGTGCTAGTGGTTTGACGAATCAGCCCCAGCATTTT. This gives the protein CASGLTNQPQHF.

Only a few counts were recorded for this clonotype. The chain has TRBV2 and TRBJ2-1; TRBD2 aligns across 13 bases. The CDR3 runs to 22 residues. Germline CDR1 and CDR2: SNHLY and FYNNEI. V dropped 1 base and J dropped 1; count of bases not matched to a gene: 16. The CDR3 region has the DNA TGTGCCAGCAGTGAAGATTTGGAACTGATCACTAGCGGGAGGGGGTCCTACAATGAGCAGTTCTTC. The encoded protein is CASSEDLELITSGRGSYNEQFF. Using reference TRBV2 and TRBJ2-1 for the parts outside the CDR3, the full variable domain is EPEVTQTPSHQVTQMGQEVILRCVPISNHLYFYWYRQILGQKVEFLVSFYNNEISEKSEIFDDQFSVERPDGSNFTLKIRSTKLEDSAMYFCASSEDLELITSGRGSYNEQFFGPGTRLTVL.